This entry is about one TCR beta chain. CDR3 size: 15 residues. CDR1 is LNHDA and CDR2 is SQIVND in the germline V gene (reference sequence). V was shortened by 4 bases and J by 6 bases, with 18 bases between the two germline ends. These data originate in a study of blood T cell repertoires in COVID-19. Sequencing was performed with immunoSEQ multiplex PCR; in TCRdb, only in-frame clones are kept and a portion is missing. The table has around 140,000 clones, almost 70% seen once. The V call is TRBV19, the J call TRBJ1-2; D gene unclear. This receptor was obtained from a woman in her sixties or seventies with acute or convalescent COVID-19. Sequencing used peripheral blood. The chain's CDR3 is CASSSLPREVDGYTF. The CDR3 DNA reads TGTGCCAGTAGTAGCCTCCCGCGGGAGGTCGATGGCTACACCTTC. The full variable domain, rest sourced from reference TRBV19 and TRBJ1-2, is DGGITQSPKYLFRKEGQNVTLSCEQNLNHDAMYWYRQDPGQGLRLIYYSQIVNDFQKGDIAEGYSVSREKKESFPLTVTSAQKNPTAFYLCASSSLPREVDGYTFGSGTRLTVV.